The present TCR beta chain was sequenced within a study of blood T cells in healthy people across ages. The length of the CDR3 is 15 residues. V shed 4 bases and J 7 bases; nucleotides not matched to a gene: 13. Germline V gene lookup returns CDR1 DFQATT and CDR2 SNEGSKA (reference sequence). The total RNA that was extracted per sample amounted to at least 5.5 micrograms. PCR was performed a second time for roughly 7 to 11 cycles using a sample-barcoded 5' primer and a J-beta primer mix. Per sample, CDR3-containing paired-end reads numbered at least 2.5 million. TCRdb independently ran MiXCR on the 5' RACE reads; one entry per CDR3 protein. The sample includes hundreds of thousands of distinct CDR3 sequences, roughly two fifths of them seen just once.

This sequence joins TRBV20-1 and TRBJ2-1; TRBD2 matches at 7 bases. Sequenced sample: blood. This clonotype was sampled from a man of 80 years or more in good health. The CDR3: CSATPWSGVRNEQFF. For the CDR3, the DNA is TGCAGTGCTACGCCGTGGAGCGGGGTTAGAAATGAGCAGTTCTTC.